A single sample gave rise to the 14 T cell receptor beta chains below, sequenced in a study of monozygotic twins with inflammatory bowel disease. With the 5' RACE reads reprocessed, TCRdb shows one record per CDR3 protein and no DNA. The sample totals roughly 160,000 distinct CDR3 sequences; its top ten clones hold 2.4%. Material for sequencing was blood. The source is a human donor with ulcerative colitis or Crohn's disease, or a healthy co-twin of an affected twin (not recorded which).

The rearrangement uses TRBV5-1 and TRBJ2-1; lacking DNA, the TRBD1 call made by TCRdb goes unchecked. The CDR3 is 17 residues long. Germline lookup yields CDR1 SGHRS and CDR2 YFSETQ. CDR3 loop: CASSKRTGEIRYNEQFF.

The chain couples TRBV7-2 to TRBJ2-7; TCRdb reports TRBD1, a call that lacks DNA to check it against. Germline V gene data show CDR1 as SGHTA and CDR2 as FQGNSA. The length of the CDR3 is 16 residues. CDR3 region: CASSPQMGQGTYEQYF. The full variable domain, rest sourced from reference TRBV7-2 and TRBJ2-7, is GAGVSQSPSNKVTEKGKDVELRCDPISGHTALYWYRQSLGQGLEFLIYFQGNSAPDKSGLPSDRFSAERTGGSVSTLTIQRTQQEDSAVYLCASSPQMGQGTYEQYFGPGTRLTVT.

The V call is TRBV7-2, the J call TRBJ2-2; TCRdb selects TRBD1, and the lack of DNA leaves this call unchecked. Germline lookup yields CDR1 SGHTA and CDR2 FQGNSA. The CDR3 is 15 amino acids. The CDR3 sequence: CASSQGRLDTGELFF.

The chain links TRBV2 to TRBJ2-3. This CDR3 comprises 15 residues. CDR1 is SNHLY, CDR2 FYNNEI, per germline. This CDR3 reads CASSERRASTDTQYF.

The chain's CDR3 is CASSSAADGRTGELFF. The gene calls are TRBV5-1 and TRBJ2-2; without DNA, the TCRdb call of TRBD1 cannot be checked. Germline-derived CDR1 and CDR2 are SGHRS and YFSETQ. The CDR3 is made up of 16 amino acids. Supplemented by reference TRBV5-1 and TRBJ2-2, the full variable domain reads KAGVTQTPRYLIKTRGQQVTLSCSPISGHRSVSWYQQTPGQGLQFLFEYFSETQRNKGNFPGRFSGRQFSNSRSEMNVSTLELGDSALYLCASSSAADGRTGELFFGEGSRLTVL.

The rearrangement uses TRBV9 and TRBJ2-7. From germline, CDR1 is SGDLS and CDR2 YYNGEE. The CDR3 runs to 14 residues. CDR3 amino acids: CASSVGAGLYEQYF.

The V call is TRBV5-1, the J call TRBJ2-5; TCRdb's D gene call, TRBD2, goes unchecked for lack of DNA. The germline V gene encodes CDR1 SGHRS and CDR2 YFSETQ. The CDR3 length is 15 residues. The CDR3 loop is CASRPGLAGLETQYF.

CDR3 protein: CASSDEGGSTDTQYF. The V call is TRBV6-4, the J call TRBJ2-3; the D call from TCRdb, TRBD2, cannot be confirmed without DNA. This CDR3 spans 15 amino acids. CDR1 is MRHNA, CDR2 SNTAGT, per germline.

The gene calls are TRBV20-1 and TRBJ1-5. The CDR3 runs to 14 residues. Germline-derived CDR1 and CDR2 are DFQATT and SNEGSKA (reference sequence). CDR3 region: CSVRTGEYDQPQHF.

The chain joins TRBV12-3 or TRBV12-4 to TRBJ2-1. CDR3 length: 12 residues. CDR3 residues: CASSLSGMEQFF.

The V gene is TRBV21-1, the J gene TRBJ1-5; TCRdb lists TRBD1, though no DNA is available to test this call. TRBV21-1 is a pseudogene segment. There are 17 residues in the CDR3. The CDR3 protein is CASSKDGGQDSNQPQHF.

The genes are TRBV24-1 and TRBJ2-5; with no DNA, the TCRdb D assignment of TRBD1 cannot be verified. CDR3 length: 13 residues. Germline V CDR1 and CDR2: KGHDR, SFDVKD. This chain's CDR3 is CATSDGTLETQYF.

The V and J genes are TRBV9 and TRBJ1-1; without DNA, the TCRdb call of TRBD1 cannot be checked. The germline gives CDR1 SGDLS, CDR2 YYNGEE. The CDR3 extends over 16 amino acids. The CDR3 loop reads CASSPRDGTANTEAFF. The full variable domain, rest sourced from reference TRBV9 and TRBJ1-1, is DSGVTQTPKHLITATGQRVTLRCSPRSGDLSVYWYQQSLDQGLQFLIQYYNGEERAKGNILERFSAQQFPDLHSELNLSSLELGDSALYFCASSPRDGTANTEAFFGQGTRLTVV.

V and J are TRBV6-5 and TRBJ2-3. CDR1 MNHEY and CDR2 SVGAGI come from the germline V gene. The CDR3 consists of 13 residues. CDR3 residues: CASSYSTKSSQYF.